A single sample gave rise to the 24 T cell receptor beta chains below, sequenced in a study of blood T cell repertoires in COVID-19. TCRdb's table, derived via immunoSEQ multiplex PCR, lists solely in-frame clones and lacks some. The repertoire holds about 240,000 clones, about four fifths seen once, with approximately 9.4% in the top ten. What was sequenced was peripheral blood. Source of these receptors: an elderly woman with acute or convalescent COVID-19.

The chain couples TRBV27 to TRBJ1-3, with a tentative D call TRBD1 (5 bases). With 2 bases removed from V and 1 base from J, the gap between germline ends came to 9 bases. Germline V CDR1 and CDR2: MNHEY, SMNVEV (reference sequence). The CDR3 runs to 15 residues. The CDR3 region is CASSLAGTSGNTIYF. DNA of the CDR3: TGTGCCAGCAGTTTAGCCGGGACTTCTGGAAACACCATATATTTT.

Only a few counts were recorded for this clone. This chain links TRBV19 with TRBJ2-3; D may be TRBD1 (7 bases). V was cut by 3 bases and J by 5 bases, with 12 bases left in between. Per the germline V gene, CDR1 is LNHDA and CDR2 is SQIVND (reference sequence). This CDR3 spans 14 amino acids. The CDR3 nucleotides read TGTGCCAGTAGTATCTCAGGGGGGCAAGATACGCAGTATTTT. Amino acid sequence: CASSISGGQDTQYF.

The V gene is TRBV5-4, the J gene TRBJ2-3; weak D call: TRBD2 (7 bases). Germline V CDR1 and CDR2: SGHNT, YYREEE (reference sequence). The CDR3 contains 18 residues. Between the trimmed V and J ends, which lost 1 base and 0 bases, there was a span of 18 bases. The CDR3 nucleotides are TGTGCCAGCAGCTTGAGGGGAAGGGGGGGGACCAGCACAGATACGCAGTATTTT. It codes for CASSLRGRGGTSTDTQYF.

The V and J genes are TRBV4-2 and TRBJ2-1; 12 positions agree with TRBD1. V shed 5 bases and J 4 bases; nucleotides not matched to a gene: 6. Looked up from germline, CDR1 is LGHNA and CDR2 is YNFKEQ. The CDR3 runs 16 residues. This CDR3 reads CASSDRDRGRYNEQFF. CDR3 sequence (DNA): TGTGCCAGCAGCGATCGGGACAGGGGGCGGTACAATGAGCAGTTCTTC.

CDR3 nucleotide sequence: TGTGCCAGCAGCGTTAAAGGACTAGCGGAGGGAGGTACGCAGTATTTT. It codes for CASSVKGLAEGGTQYF. J is TRBJ2-3 and V is TRBV9; 10 nucleotides align to TRBD2. Germline-derived CDR1 and CDR2 are SGDLS and YYNGEE. Trimming cost V 2 bases and J 8 bases; bases outside gene matches: 11. The CDR3 totals 16 residues. The full variable domain, rest sourced from reference TRBV9 and TRBJ2-3, is DSGVTQTPKHLITATGQRVTLRCSPRSGDLSVYWYQQSLDQGLQFLIQYYNGEERAKGNILERFSAQQFPDLHSELNLSSLELGDSALYFCASSVKGLAEGGTQYFGPGTRLTVL.

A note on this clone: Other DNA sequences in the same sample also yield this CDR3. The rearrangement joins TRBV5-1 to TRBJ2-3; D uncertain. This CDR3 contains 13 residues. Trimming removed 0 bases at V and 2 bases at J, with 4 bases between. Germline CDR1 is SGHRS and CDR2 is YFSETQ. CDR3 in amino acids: CASSLDNTDTQYF. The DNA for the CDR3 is TGCGCCAGCAGCTTGGACAACACAGATACGCAGTATTTT.

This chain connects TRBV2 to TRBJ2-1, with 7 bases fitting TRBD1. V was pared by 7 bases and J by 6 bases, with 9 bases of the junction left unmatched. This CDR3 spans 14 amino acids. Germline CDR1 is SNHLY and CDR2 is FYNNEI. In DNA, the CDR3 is TGTGCCAGCATAGCCCACAGGGGATCCAATGAGCAGTTCTTC. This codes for CASIAHRGSNEQFF.

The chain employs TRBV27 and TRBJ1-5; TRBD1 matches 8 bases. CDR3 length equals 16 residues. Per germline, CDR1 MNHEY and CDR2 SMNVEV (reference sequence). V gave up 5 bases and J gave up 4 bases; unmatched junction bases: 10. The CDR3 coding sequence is TGTGCCAGCAGTCCTGGGACAGGTATTGGAAATCAGCCCCAGCATTTT. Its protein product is CASSPGTGIGNQPQHF.

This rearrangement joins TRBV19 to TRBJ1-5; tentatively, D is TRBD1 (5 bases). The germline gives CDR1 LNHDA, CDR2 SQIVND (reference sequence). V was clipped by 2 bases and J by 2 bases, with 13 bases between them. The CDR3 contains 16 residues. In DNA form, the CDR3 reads TGTGCCAGTAGTATACCCCTCAGGGTGGGCAATCAGCCCCAGCATTTT. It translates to CASSIPLRVGNQPQHF. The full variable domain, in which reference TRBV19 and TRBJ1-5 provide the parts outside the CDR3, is DGGITQSPKYLFRKEGQNVTLSCEQNLNHDAMYWYRQDPGQGLRLIYYSQIVNDFQKGDIAEGYSVSREKKESFPLTVTSAQKNPTAFYLCASSIPLRVGNQPQHFGDGTRLSIL.

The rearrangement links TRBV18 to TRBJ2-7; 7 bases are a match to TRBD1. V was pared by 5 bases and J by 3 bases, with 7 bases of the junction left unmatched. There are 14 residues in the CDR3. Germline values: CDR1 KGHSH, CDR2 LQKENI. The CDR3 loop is CASSLTGILYEQYF. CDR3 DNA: TGTGCCAGCTCATTGACAGGGATCCTCTACGAGCAGTACTTC.

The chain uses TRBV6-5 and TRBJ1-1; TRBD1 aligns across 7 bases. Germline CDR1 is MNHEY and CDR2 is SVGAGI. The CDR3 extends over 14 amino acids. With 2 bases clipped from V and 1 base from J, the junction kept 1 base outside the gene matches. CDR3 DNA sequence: TGTGCCAGCAGTTACAGGGGGCAGAACACTGAAGCTTTCTTT. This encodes CASSYRGQNTEAFF.

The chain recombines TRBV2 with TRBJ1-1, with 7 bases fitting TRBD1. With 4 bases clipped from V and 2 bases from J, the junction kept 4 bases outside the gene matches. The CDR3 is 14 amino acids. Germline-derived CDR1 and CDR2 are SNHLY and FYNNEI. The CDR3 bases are TGTGCCAGCAGTGTAAGACAGGGTAACACTGAAGCTTTCTTT. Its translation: CASSVRQGNTEAFF.

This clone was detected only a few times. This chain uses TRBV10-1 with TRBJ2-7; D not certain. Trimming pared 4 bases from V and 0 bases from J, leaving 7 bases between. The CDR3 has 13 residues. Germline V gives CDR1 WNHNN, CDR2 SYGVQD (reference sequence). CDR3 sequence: CASSAWSSYEQYF. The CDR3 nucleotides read TGCGCCAGCAGTGCGTGGAGCTCCTACGAGCAGTACTTC.

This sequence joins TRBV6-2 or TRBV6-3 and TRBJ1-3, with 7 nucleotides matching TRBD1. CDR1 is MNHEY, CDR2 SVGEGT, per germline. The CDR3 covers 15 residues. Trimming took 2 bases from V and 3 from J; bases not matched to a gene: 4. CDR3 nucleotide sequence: TGTGCCAGCAGTTACGGAGGGGGCTTTGGAAACACCATATATTTT. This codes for CASSYGGGFGNTIYF.

CDR3 nucleotide sequence: TGTGCCAGCAGCGGGGGACAGGGGCAGCACACCATATATTTT. Residues: CASSGGQGQHTIYF. The chain uses TRBV9 and TRBJ1-3; 10 bases align to TRBD1. Germline V gene sequence: CDR1 SGDLS, CDR2 YYNGEE. The CDR3 has 14 residues. Trimming cost V 3 bases and J 8 bases; bases outside gene matches: 5.

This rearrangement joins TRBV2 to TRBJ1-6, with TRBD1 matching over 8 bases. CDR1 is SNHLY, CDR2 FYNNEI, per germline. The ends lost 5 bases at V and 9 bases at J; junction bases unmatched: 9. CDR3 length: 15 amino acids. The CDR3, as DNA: TGTGCCAGCAGTCAGAAGGACAGGGTGCTTTCACCCCTCCACTTT. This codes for CASSQKDRVLSPLHF. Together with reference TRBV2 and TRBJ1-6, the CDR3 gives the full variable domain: EPEVTQTPSHQVTQMGQEVILRCVPISNHLYFYWYRQILGQKVEFLVSFYNNEISEKSEIFDDQFSVERPDGSNFTLKIRSTKLEDSAMYFCASSQKDRVLSPLHFGNGTRLTVT.

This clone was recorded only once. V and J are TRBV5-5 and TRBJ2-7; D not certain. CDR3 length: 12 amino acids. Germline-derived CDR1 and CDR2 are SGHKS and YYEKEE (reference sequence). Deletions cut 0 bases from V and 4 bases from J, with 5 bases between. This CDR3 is CASSLGLYEQYF. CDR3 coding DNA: TGTGCCAGCAGCTTGGGGCTGTACGAGCAGTACTTC.

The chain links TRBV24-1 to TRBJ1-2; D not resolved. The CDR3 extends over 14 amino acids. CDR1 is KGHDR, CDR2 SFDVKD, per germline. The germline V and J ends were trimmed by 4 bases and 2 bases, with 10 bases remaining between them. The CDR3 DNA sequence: TGTGCCACCAGTGACACGACAAGAAACTATGGCTACACCTTC. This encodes CATSDTTRNYGYTF.

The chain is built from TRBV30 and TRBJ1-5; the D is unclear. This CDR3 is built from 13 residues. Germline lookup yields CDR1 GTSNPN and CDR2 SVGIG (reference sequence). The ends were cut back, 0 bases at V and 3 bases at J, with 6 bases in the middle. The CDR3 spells CAWSVRDNQPQHF. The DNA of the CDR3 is TGTGCCTGGAGTGTCCGGGACAATCAGCCCCAGCATTTT. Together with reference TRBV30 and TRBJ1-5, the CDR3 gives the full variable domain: SQTIHQWPATLVQPVGSPLSLECTVEGTSNPNLYWYRQAAGRGLQLLFYSVGIGQISSEVPQNLSASRPQDRQFILSSKKLLLSDSGFYLCAWSVRDNQPQHFGDGTRLSIL.

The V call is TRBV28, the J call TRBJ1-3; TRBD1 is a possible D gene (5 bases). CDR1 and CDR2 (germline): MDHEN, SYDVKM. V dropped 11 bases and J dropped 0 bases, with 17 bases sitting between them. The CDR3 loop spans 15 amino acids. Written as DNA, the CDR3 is TGTGCCGCCTGGGGGGGGAAAGCCTCTGGAAACACCATATATTTT. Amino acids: CAAWGGKASGNTIYF.

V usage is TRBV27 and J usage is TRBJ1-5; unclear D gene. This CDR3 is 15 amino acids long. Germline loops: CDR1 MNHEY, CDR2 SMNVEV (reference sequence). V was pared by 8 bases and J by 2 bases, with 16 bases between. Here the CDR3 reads CASHPGSPGNQPQHF. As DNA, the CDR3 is TGTGCCAGCCATCCAGGTAGTCCGGGCAATCAGCCCCAGCATTTT.

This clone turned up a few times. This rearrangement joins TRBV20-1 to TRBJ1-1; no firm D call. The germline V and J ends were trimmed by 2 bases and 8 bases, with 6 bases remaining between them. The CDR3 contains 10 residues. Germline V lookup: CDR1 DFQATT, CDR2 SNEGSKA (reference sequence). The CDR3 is CSARYGEAFF. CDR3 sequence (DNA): TGCAGTGCTAGATATGGCGAAGCTTTCTTT.

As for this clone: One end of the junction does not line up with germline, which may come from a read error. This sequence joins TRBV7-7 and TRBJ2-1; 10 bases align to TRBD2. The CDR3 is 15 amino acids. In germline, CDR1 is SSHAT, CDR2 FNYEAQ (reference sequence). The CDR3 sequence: CASSLSGGPYNEQFF. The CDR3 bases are TGTGCTAGCAGCCTTAGCGGGGGGCCCTACAATGAGCAGTTCTTC. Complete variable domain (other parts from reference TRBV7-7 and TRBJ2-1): GAGVSQSPRYKVTKRGQDVTLRCDPISSHATLYWYQQALGQGPEFLTYFNYEAQPDKSGLPSDRFSAERPEGSISTLTIQRTEQRDSAMYRCASSLSGGPYNEQFFGPGTRLTVL.

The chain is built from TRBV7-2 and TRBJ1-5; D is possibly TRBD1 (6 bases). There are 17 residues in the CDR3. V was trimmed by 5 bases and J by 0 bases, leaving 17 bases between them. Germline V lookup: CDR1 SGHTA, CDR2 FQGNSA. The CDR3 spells CASSLRGTPLSNQPQHF. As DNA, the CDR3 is TGTGCCAGCAGCCTAAGGGGGACACCCCTTAGCAATCAGCCCCAGCATTTT.